This passage covers 10 T cell receptor beta chains from one sample sequenced in a study of early T cells in non-severe SARS-CoV-2 infection. TCRdb recomputed calls from the 5' RACE reads with MiXCR, one row per CDR3 protein. The sample includes tens of thousands of distinct CDR3 sequences, around 6.3% of them seen just once. Material: whole blood, obtained at baseline. The receptors originated from an adult who was a healthcare worker with PCR-confirmed SARS-CoV-2 infection or an uninfected control (not recorded which).

This clonotype has more than one count but fewer than ten. The J gene is TRBJ1-1, the V gene TRBV5-1, with no clear D. The CDR3 is 15 amino acids. Per the germline V gene, CDR1 is SGHRS and CDR2 is YFSETQ. V lost 0 bases, J lost 1 base, and 10 bases lay in between. The DNA for the CDR3 is TGCGCCAGCAGCTTGGATCTCCGACCGAACACTGAAGCTTTCTTT. It translates to CASSLDLRPNTEAFF.

The chain employs TRBV6-6 and TRBJ2-7, with D tentatively TRBD2 (6 bases). Germline assignment: CDR1 MNHNY and CDR2 SVGAGI (reference sequence). The CDR3 is 14 amino acids. Trimming took 4 bases from V and 3 from J, leaving 13 bases between them. The CDR3, as DNA: TGTGCCAGCAGTTTGGGGGGTAAAGGCTACGAGCAGTACTTC. Its protein product is CASSLGGKGYEQYF.

This clonotype was detected only a few times. V is TRBV3-1 and J is TRBJ2-7; unclear D gene. The CDR3 is 11 amino acids. Germline CDR1 reads LGHDT; CDR2 reads YNNKEL (reference sequence). The ends were cut back, 3 bases at V and 5 bases at J, with 5 bases in the middle. CDR3 nucleotide sequence: TGTGCCAGCAGCCACAGCGACGAGCAGTACTTC. It codes for CASSHSDEQYF.

This clonotype showed up just a few times. The chain links TRBV12-5 to TRBJ1-1; D unresolved. The V and J ends lost 6 bases and 6 bases respectively, with 17 bases between them. The germline V gene encodes CDR1 LGHNT and CDR2 FRNRAP. This CDR3 is 14 amino acids long. In nucleotides, the CDR3 is TGTGCTAGTGGCCTATCCAGTTATCCCGCTGAAGCTTTCTTT. It yields the protein CASGLSSYPAEAFF.

This clonotype has just a few counts. The gene calls are TRBV10-2 and TRBJ2-2; D is perhaps TRBD2 (6 bases). The CDR3 loop spans 16 amino acids. CDR1 is WSHSY and CDR2 is SAAADI in the germline V gene. Trimming removed 0 bases from V and 5 bases from J, with 13 bases in between. CDR3: CASSESIGSVTGELFF. The DNA for the CDR3 is TGCGCCAGCAGTGAGTCTATCGGGAGTGTGACCGGGGAGCTGTTTTTT.

This clonotype was recorded a few times. The chain couples TRBV28 to TRBJ1-1, with a possible D match to TRBD1 (6 bases). From germline, CDR1 is MDHEN and CDR2 SYDVKM. The CDR3 length is 16 residues. The V and J ends lost 6 bases and 0 bases respectively, with 17 bases between them. CDR3 DNA: TGTGCCAGCAGCAGTTCAGGGGCGTTTCTGAACACTGAAGCTTTCTTT. This translates into CASSSSGAFLNTEAFF.

This clonotype has a count of ten or more. The CDR3 reads CASSDGTGGETQYF. The CDR3 DNA reads as TGTGCCAGCAGTGACGGGACAGGGGGAGAGACCCAGTACTTC. The J gene is TRBJ2-5, the V gene TRBV2; 11 nucleotides agree with TRBD1. V gave up 3 bases and J gave up 4 bases; unmatched junction bases: 1. This CDR3 has 14 amino acids. Per the germline V gene, CDR1 is SNHLY and CDR2 is FYNNEI. Using reference TRBV2 and TRBJ2-5 for the parts outside the CDR3, the full variable domain is EPEVTQTPSHQVTQMGQEVILRCVPISNHLYFYWYRQILGQKVEFLVSFYNNEISEKSEIFDDQFSVERPDGSNFTLKIRSTKLEDSAMYFCASSDGTGGETQYFGPGTRLLVL.

V usage is TRBV5-1 and J usage is TRBJ2-7, with TRBD2 matching over 8 bases. This CDR3 spans 15 amino acids. V dropped 0 bases and J dropped 4; count of bases not matched to a gene: 6. CDR1 is SGHRS and CDR2 is YFSETQ in the germline V gene. CDR3 in amino acids: CASSLDGGGKYEQYF. The CDR3 DNA is TGCGCCAGCAGCTTGGACGGCGGGGGGAAGTACGAGCAGTACTTC.

This clonotype was seen more than once but under ten times. The J gene is TRBJ2-1, the V gene TRBV12-3 or TRBV12-4, with D possibly being TRBD1 or TRBD2 (5 bases each). V lost 7 bases, J lost 9 bases, and 22 bases lay in between. The CDR3 loop spans 15 amino acids. DNA for the CDR3: TGTGCCAGCACCGCACAGGCGGGCCCCAGTGGTGAGCAGTTCTTC. This translates into CASTAQAGPSGEQFF.

This clonotype occurred many times. The chain employs TRBV7-2 and TRBJ2-2; TRBD1 might be the D (6 bases). This CDR3 has 14 amino acids. Germline lookup yields CDR1 SGHTA and CDR2 FQGNSA. V was shortened by 5 bases and J by 8 bases, with 15 bases between the two germline ends. This CDR3 is CASSRQTGTGELFF. In DNA form, the CDR3 reads TGTGCCAGCAGCCGTCAAACAGGGACGGGGGAGCTGTTTTTT.